The next 15 T cell receptor beta chains were all read from a single sample in a study of shared clonotypes between healthy human individuals. Only in-frame clones appear in the TCRdb table, and some are missing; sequencing was by immunoSEQ multiplex PCR. The profile covers about 600,000 clones, with less than 98% appearing a single time and 0.045% to 0.06% taken by the ten largest. Sequenced input: naive CD4+ T cells sorted from blood. Specified subset: CD45RA+ positively selected. Every receptor here comes from a woman in her 30s in good health.

V gene TRBV7-9 combines with J gene TRBJ2-7, with D possibly being TRBD2 (6 bases). The ends were cut back, 1 base at V and 3 bases at J, with 13 bases in the middle. Germline assignment: CDR1 SEHNR and CDR2 FQNEAQ (reference sequence). The CDR3 sequence is 15 residues long. This CDR3 reads CASSLVLGGNYEQYF. CDR3 sequence (DNA): TGTGCCAGCAGCTTAGTCCTGGGGGGAAACTACGAGCAGTACTTC.

The chain employs TRBV27 and TRBJ2-7; a possible D gene is TRBD1 (6 bases). The CDR3 consists of 11 residues. V lost 8 bases to trimming and J lost 2 bases, with 7 bases between them. Germline CDR1 reads MNHEY; CDR2 reads SMNVEV (reference sequence). The CDR3 sequence is CASGTTYEQYF. The CDR3 coding sequence is TGTGCCAGCGGGACAACCTACGAGCAGTACTTC.

This sequence joins TRBV5-1 and TRBJ2-5, with 7 bases fitting TRBD1. Germline-derived CDR1 and CDR2 are SGHRS and YFSETQ. This CDR3 spans 16 amino acids. V lost 0 bases to trimming and J lost 2 bases; unmatched junction nucleotides: 7. CDR3 residues: CASSLALTGIQETQYF. CDR3 DNA: TGCGCCAGCAGCTTGGCGTTGACAGGGATACAAGAGACCCAGTACTTC.

V usage is TRBV28 and J usage is TRBJ1-4; a weak D match, TRBD1 (5 bases). The V gene's germline CDR1 is MDHEN and CDR2 SYDVKM. Trimming took 5 bases from V and 3 from J, leaving 10 bases between them. This CDR3 spans 14 amino acids. CDR3 coding DNA: TGTGCCAGCAGTCGCGGGGGTCCTAATGAAAAACTGTTTTTT. It is translated as CASSRGGPNEKLFF.

The rearrangement links TRBV10-3 to TRBJ2-7; the D gene is possibly TRBD1 (5 bases). Trimming left V 4 bases short and J 3 bases short, with 10 bases between. Germline CDR1 is ENHRY and CDR2 is SYGVKD. The CDR3 is 13 residues long. The DNA for the CDR3 is TGTGCCATCAGTGCCAAGGGGATCTACGAGCAGTACTTC. Translated, it gives CAISAKGIYEQYF.

DNA of the CDR3: TGTGCCAGCAGCTTAGTGTCCACCAGGGCCGCCTACGAGCAGTACTTC. Encoded protein: CASSLVSTRAAYEQYF. The rearrangement links TRBV11-2 to TRBJ2-7, with D maybe TRBD1 (5 bases). The V gene lost 1 base and the J gene lost 2 bases, with 15 bases spanning the gap. The CDR3 totals 16 residues. The germline CDR1 and CDR2 sequences are SGHAT and FQNNGV.

J is TRBJ2-1 and V is TRBV28; D unclear. V lost 3 bases and J lost 15, with 15 bases in between. Germline V gene data show CDR1 as MDHEN and CDR2 as SYDVKM. This CDR3 contains 12 residues. CDR3 nucleotides: TGTGCCAGCAGTTTTCGGGCCTCCGGCCGGTTCTTC. As protein: CASSFRASGRFF.

The genes are TRBV6-1 and TRBJ1-5, with D possibly matching TRBD1 (6 bases). In germline, CDR1 is MNHNS, CDR2 SASEGT. Deletions cut 2 bases from V and 2 bases from J, with 7 bases between. This CDR3 is built from 14 residues. The CDR3 DNA reads TGTGCCAGCAGTGAAAACAGGGGCAATCAGCCCCAGCATTTT. This translates into CASSENRGNQPQHF.

V gene TRBV5-1 combines with J gene TRBJ2-3, with 8 bases that match TRBD1. Looked up from germline, CDR1 is SGHRS and CDR2 is YFSETQ. This CDR3 contains 16 residues. V dropped 4 bases and J dropped 4; count of bases not matched to a gene: 11. For the CDR3, the DNA is TGCGCCAGCAGCCCAGGGGCAGGGGGCCTATCAGATACGCAGTATTTT. As protein: CASSPGAGGLSDTQYF.

The chain joins TRBV10-3 to TRBJ1-1, with D possibly being TRBD1 (5 bases). The CDR3 covers 15 residues. Germline loops: CDR1 ENHRY, CDR2 SYGVKD. The germline V and J ends were trimmed by 5 bases and 0 bases, with 13 bases remaining between them. Written as DNA, the CDR3 is TGTGCCATCAGTTCCGGGACGGGCATGAACACTGAAGCTTTCTTT. This sequence encodes CAISSGTGMNTEAFF.

The CDR3 is CASSSREGKETQYF. The CDR3 DNA reads as TGCGCCAGCAGCTCCCGGGAGGGAAAAGAGACCCAGTACTTC. This chain uses TRBV5-1 with TRBJ2-5, with 8 bases identical to TRBD2. CDR1 SGHRS and CDR2 YFSETQ come from the germline V gene. This CDR3 comprises 14 residues. J lost 3 bases, V lost 3 bases, and 4 bases had no gene match.

CDR3 region: CASSRGSWNTEAFF. The CDR3 DNA is TGTGCCAGCAGCAGGGGGTCCTGGAACACTGAAGCTTTCTTT. The chain uses TRBV5-4 and TRBJ1-1; tentative D call: TRBD1 (6 bases). CDR3 length equals 14 residues. The V end lost 4 bases, the J end lost 1 base, and 11 bases lay between the germline ends. CDR1 is SGHNT and CDR2 is YYREEE in the germline V gene (reference sequence).

V is TRBV14 and J is TRBJ1-2, with D unresolved. The V end was cut by 5 bases, the J end by 7 bases, with 14 bases between. The CDR3 is 13 amino acids. Germline loops: CDR1 SGHDN, CDR2 FVKESK. The DNA for the CDR3 is TGTGCCAGCAGCTTAGGACCCATGCGTGGCTACACCTTC. Translation gives CASSLGPMRGYTF.

The J gene is TRBJ2-7, the V gene TRBV11-1; 9 positions match TRBD1. The trim removed 6 bases at V and 4 bases at J, leaving 10 bases unmatched. The CDR3 totals 15 residues. Per the germline V gene, CDR1 is SGHAT and CDR2 is FQDESV (reference sequence). CDR3 loop: CASSSGQGLGYEQYF. CDR3 DNA: TGTGCCAGCAGTTCGGGACAGGGCTTAGGGTACGAGCAGTACTTC.

The chain uses TRBV9 and TRBJ2-1, with D perhaps TRBD2 (6 bases). Per the germline V gene, CDR1 is SGDLS and CDR2 is YYNGEE. This CDR3 has 15 amino acids. Trimming stripped 3 bases from V and 3 bases from J, with 13 bases between. CDR3 DNA sequence: TGTGCCAGCAGCGCAGATAGCGGAGTCTACAATGAGCAGTTCTTC. Translated: CASSADSGVYNEQFF.